The rows below give T cell receptor beta chains drawn from one sample of a study of T cell responses to AZD1222 COVID-19 vaccine. Profiling relied on immunoSEQ multiplex PCR, and the TCRdb table lists in-frame clones only, not all of them. The sample shows some 88,000 clones, less than 95% of them seen only once. The source material was peripheral blood, sampled 28 days after the second AZD1222 dose. The receptors here all came from an adult who received the AZD1222 COVID-19 vaccine. CDR3s include the opening cysteine and the closing phenylalanine or tryptophan. A D gene is named only where the DNA matches it firmly. Clone size, where shown, is once, few, many, or a class for clones that have expanded.

v_call	clone_size	j_call	d_call	cdr3_aa	cdr3_nt
TRBV7-2	-	TRBJ2-2	-	CASTFARPETGELFF	TGTGCCAGCACCTTCGCCCGACCCGAGACCGGGGAGCTGTTTTTT
TRBV5-6	-	TRBJ1-2	-	CASSLAQGGYTF	TGTGCCAGCAGCTTGGCTCAGGGAGGCTACACCTTC
TRBV5-4	-	TRBJ1-6	-	CASSLDVWDSPLHF	TGTGCCAGCAGCTTGGATGTGTGGGATTCACCCCTCCACTTT
TRBV6-2/TRBV6-3	-	TRBJ1-1	TRBD1	CASSYITGAEAFF	TGTGCCAGCAGTTATATAACAGGGGCTGAAGCTTTCTTT
TRBV5-8	-	TRBJ2-5	-	CASSPGTKGGETQYF	TGTGCCAGCAGTCCCGGGACAAAGGGTGGGGAGACCCAGTACTTC
TRBV10-3	-	TRBJ1-1	-	CAISESSGRNTEAFF	TGTGCCATCAGTGAGTCCTCAGGGCGGAATACTGAAGCTTTCTTT
TRBV9	-	TRBJ2-3	-	CASSVEGSQWDTQYF	TGTGCCAGCAGCGTAGAGGGCTCACAGTGGGATACGCAGTATTTT
TRBV7-2	once	TRBJ2-1	TRBD2	CASSLQTSGGSRAEQFF	TGTGCCAGCAGCTTACAGACTAGCGGGGGTTCTCGGGCTGAGCAGTTCTTC
TRBV7-3	-	TRBJ1-1	-	CASSIVQNTEAFF	TGTGCCAGCAGCATTGTACAGAACACTGAAGCTTTCTTT
TRBV29-1	-	TRBJ2-2	-	CSVVGVANTGELFF	TGCAGCGTTGTTGGCGTCGCGAACACCGGGGAGCTGTTTTTT
TRBV5-8	-	TRBJ2-7	TRBD2	CAPHPGARPSGGYSSYEQYF	TGTGCCCCCCACCCCGGTGCCCGACCTAGCGGGGGGTACAGCTCCTACGAGCAGTACTTC
TRBV4-1	-	TRBJ1-6	-	CASSHLPGWVGLSNSPLHF	TGCGCCAGCAGCCACCTTCCGGGATGGGTGGGGTTGAGTAATTCACCCCTCCACTTT
TRBV7-9	-	TRBJ2-3	TRBD2	CASSPGTSGGTDTQYF	TGTGCCAGCAGCCCGGGGACTAGCGGGGGGACAGATACGCAGTATTTT
TRBV14	-	TRBJ2-1	-	CASSQDEGFEQFF	TGTGCCAGCAGCCAAGACGAGGGGTTTGAGCAGTTCTTC
TRBV9	-	TRBJ1-3	-	CASSGFVGSYSGNTIYF	TGTGCCAGCAGCGGCTTCGTGGGCAGTTACTCTGGAAACACCATATATTTT
TRBV7-2	-	TRBJ2-1	-	CASSLGGASYNEQFF	TGTGCCAGCAGCCTGGGCGGGGCCTCCTACAATGAGCAGTTCTTC
TRBV28	-	TRBJ2-6	TRBD2	CASSMTSGGPVGGANVLTF	TGTGCCAGCAGTATGACTAGCGGGGGCCCGGTTGGAGGGGCCAACGTCCTGACTTTC
TRBV5-6	-	TRBJ2-3	-	CASSRGWLPTDTQYF	TGTGCCAGCAGCCGGGGCTGGCTTCCCACAGATACGCAGTATTTT
TRBV4-1	once	TRBJ1-4	-	CASSQIQVLTNEKLFF	TGCGCCAGCAGTCAAATTCAGGTCTTAACTAATGAAAAACTGTTTTTT
TRBV30	once	TRBJ1-2	-	CAWSVGVNYGYTF	TGTGCCTGGAGTGTAGGGGTTAACTATGGCTACACCTTC
TRBV28	-	TRBJ1-1	-	CASSLQGSTEAFF	TGTGCCAGCAGTTTACAGGGGTCCACTGAAGCTTTCTTT
TRBV3-1/TRBV3-2	-	TRBJ2-1	TRBD2	CASRRPGGAYNEQFF	TGTGCCAGCAGGCGGCCGGGAGGGGCCTACAATGAGCAGTTCTTC
TRBV15	-	TRBJ2-2	TRBD1	CATSRERGQGARTGELFF	TGTGCCACCAGCAGAGAGAGGGGACAGGGGGCGCGGACCGGGGAGCTGTTTTTT
TRBV5-1	-	TRBJ1-2	-	CASSSLQGNGYTF	TGCGCCAGCAGCTCATTACAGGGAAATGGCTACACCTTC
TRBV3-1/TRBV3-2	-	TRBJ2-7	TRBD2	CASSVSSGGAYEQYF	TGTGCCAGCAGCGTCTCTAGCGGGGGGGCCTACGAGCAGTACTTC
TRBV5-1	-	TRBJ2-3	-	CASSSGPTRERDTQYF	TGCGCCAGCAGCTCCGGTCCGACCCGCGAGAGGGATACGCAGTATTTT
TRBV27	-	TRBJ2-7	-	CASGYPNYEQYF	TGTGCCAGCGGTTACCCGAACTACGAGCAGTACTTC
TRBV7-9	-	TRBJ2-5	-	CASSLLRSTSGETQYF	TGTGCCAGCAGCTTATTACGGTCTACCTCGGGAGAGACCCAGTACTTC
TRBV6-5	-	TRBJ2-7	TRBD2	CASSYSFSGGFNEQYF	TGTGCCAGCAGTTACTCGTTCAGCGGGGGGTTCAACGAGCAGTACTTC